This TCR beta chain appears in the sequencing data of a study of identical twins. Regarding the study as a whole: Carriage of fewer insertions was seen in abundant cord blood beta clonotypes, whereas memory repertoires showed none.

Regarding this clonotype: Antigen unknown.

CDR3 length: 17 amino acids. The V end lost 3 bases, the J end lost 3 bases, and 17 bases lay between the germline ends. Germline V CDR1 and CDR2: MDHEN, SYDVKM. Everyone who donated was a healthy Caucasian. Unique molecular identifiers were present on cDNA, and template switching added a universal primer site. MiXCR was run by TCRdb on the 5' RACE reads, yielding one entry per CDR3 protein. The table has 700,000 to 950,000 distinct CDR3 sequences, around 12% seen once; the top ten hold roughly 1.6%. The same sample was also used in a study of yellow fever vaccine responses in identical twins.

Sequencing used PBMCs. This chain connects TRBV28 to TRBJ2-2; TRBD1 is a possible D gene (5 bases). This clonotype was obtained from a young woman in good health. This CDR3 is CASSFLTAKGDTGELFF. The CDR3 DNA follows: TGTGCCAGCAGTTTTCTTACGGCCAAAGGGGACACCGGGGAGCTGTTTTTT.